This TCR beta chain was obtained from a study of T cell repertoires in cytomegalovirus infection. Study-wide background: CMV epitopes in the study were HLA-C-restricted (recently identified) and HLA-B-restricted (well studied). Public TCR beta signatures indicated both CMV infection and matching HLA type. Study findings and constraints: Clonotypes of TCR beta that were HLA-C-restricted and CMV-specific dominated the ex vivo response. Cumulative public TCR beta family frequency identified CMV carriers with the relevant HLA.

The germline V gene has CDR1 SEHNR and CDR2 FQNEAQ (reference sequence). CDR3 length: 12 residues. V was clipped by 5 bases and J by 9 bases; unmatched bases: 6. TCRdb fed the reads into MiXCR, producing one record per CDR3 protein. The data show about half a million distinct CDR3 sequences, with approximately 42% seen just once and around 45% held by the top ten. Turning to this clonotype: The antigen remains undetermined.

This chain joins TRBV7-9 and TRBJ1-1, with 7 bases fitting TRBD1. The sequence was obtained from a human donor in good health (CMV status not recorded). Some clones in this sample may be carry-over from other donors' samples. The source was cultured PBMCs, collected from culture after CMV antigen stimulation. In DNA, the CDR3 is TGTGCCAGCAGCGGACCGGGACAGCAAGCTTTCTTT. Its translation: CASSGPGQQAFF. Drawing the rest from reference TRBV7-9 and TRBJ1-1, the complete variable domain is DTGVSQNPRHKITKRGQNVTFRCDPISEHNRLYWYRQTLGQGPEFLTYFQNEAQLEKSRLLSDRFSAERPKGSFSTLEIQRTEQGDSAMYLCASSGPGQQAFFGQGTRLTVV.